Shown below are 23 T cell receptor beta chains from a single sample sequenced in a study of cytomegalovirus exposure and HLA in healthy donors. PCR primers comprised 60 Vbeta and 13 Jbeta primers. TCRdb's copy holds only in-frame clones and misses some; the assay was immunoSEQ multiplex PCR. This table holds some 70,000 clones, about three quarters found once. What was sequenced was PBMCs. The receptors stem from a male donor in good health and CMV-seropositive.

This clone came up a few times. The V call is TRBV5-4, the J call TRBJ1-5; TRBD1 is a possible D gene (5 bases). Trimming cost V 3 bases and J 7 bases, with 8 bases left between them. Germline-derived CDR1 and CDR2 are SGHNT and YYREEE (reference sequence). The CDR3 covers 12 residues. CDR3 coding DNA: TGTGCCAGCAGCTCACCAGGGCAGCCCCAGCATTTT. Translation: CASSSPGQPQHF.

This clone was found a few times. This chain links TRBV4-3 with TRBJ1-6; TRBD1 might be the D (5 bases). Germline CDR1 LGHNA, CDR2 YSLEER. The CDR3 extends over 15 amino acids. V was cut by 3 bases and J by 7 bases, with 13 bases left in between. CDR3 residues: CASSQGTQVNSPLHF. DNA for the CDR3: TGCGCCAGCAGCCAGGGGACTCAGGTGAATTCACCCCTCCACTTT.

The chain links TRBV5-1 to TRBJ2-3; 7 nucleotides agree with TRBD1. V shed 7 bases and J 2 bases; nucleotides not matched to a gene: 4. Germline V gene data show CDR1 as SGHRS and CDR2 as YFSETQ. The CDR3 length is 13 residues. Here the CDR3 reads CASRQGSTDTQYF. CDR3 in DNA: TGCGCCAGCCGACAGGGTTCCACAGATACGCAGTATTTT.

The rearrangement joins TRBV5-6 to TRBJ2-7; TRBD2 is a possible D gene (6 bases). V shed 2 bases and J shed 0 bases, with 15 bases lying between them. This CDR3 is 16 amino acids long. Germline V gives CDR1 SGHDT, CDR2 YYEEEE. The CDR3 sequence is CASSFERAWSSYEQYF. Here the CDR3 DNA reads TGTGCCAGCAGCTTCGAGCGGGCCTGGAGCTCCTACGAGCAGTACTTC.

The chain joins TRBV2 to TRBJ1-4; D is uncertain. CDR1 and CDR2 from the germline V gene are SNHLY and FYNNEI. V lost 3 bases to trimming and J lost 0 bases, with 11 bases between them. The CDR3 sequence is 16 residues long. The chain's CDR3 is CASSDGLRATNEKLFF. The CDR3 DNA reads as TGTGCCAGCAGTGACGGATTGAGGGCAACTAATGAAAAACTGTTTTTT.

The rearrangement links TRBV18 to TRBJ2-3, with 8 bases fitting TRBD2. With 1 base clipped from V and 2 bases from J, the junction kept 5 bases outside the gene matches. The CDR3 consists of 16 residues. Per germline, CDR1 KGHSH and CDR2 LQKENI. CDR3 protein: CASSPLSGGSTDTQYF. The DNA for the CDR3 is TGTGCCAGCTCACCACTAAGCGGGGGCTCCACAGATACGCAGTATTTT.

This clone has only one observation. The CDR3 here is CAWNPDRGRMNGYTF. The CDR3 region has the DNA TGTGCCTGGAATCCGGACAGGGGACGAATGAATGGCTACACCTTC. This sequence joins TRBV30 and TRBJ1-2, with 9 positions matching TRBD1. The J segment lost 6 bases and the V segment lost 4 bases, leaving 12 bases of the junction unmatched. Germline V gene data show CDR1 as GTSNPN and CDR2 as SVGIG (reference sequence). The CDR3 spans 15 residues.

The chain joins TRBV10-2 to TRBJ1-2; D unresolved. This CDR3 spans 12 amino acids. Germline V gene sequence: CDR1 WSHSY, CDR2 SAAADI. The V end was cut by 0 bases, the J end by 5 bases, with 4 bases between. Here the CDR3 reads CASSESEYGYTF. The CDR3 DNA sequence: TGCGCCAGCAGTGAGTCCGAGTATGGCTACACCTTC.

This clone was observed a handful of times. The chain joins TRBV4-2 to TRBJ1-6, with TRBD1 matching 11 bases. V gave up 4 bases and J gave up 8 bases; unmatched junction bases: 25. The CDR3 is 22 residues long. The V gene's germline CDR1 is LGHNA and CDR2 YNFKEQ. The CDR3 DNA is TGTGCCAGCAGCCTCCGTAGACCGGACAGGGGGCGTTCGAGATTTCGGGATTCACCCCTCCACTTT. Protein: CASSLRRPDRGRSRFRDSPLHF.

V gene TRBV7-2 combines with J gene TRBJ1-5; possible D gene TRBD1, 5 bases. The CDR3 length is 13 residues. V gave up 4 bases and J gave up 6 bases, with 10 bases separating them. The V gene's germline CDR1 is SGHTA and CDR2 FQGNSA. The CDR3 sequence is CASSSGGVQPQHF. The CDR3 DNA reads TGTGCCAGCAGCTCGGGGGGGGTTCAGCCCCAGCATTTT.

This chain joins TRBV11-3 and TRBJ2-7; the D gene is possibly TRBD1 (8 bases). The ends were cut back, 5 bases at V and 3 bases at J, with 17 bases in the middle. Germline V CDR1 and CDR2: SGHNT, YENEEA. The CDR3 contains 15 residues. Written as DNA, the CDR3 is TGTGCCAGCAGCCGGGGGGCAGGGGGCGGCTACGAGCAGTACTTC. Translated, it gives CASSRGAGGGYEQYF.

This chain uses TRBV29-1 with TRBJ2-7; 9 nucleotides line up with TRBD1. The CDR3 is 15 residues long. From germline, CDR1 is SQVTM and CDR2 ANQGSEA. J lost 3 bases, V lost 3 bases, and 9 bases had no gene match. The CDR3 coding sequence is TGCAGCGTTGACCAACCAGGGACAGGGAGCTACGAGCAGTACTTC. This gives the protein CSVDQPGTGSYEQYF.

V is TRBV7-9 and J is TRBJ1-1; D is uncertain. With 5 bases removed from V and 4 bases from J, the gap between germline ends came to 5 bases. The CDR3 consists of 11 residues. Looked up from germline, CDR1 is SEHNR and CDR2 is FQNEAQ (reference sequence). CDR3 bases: TGTGCCAGCAGCCGGGGCACTGAAGCTTTCTTT. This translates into CASSRGTEAFF.

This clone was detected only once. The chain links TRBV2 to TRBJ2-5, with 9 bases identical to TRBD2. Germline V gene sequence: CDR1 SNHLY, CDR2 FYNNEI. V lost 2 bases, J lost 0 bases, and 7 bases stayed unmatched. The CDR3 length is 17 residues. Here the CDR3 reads CASSERLAGSYQETQYF. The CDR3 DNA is TGTGCCAGCAGTGAACGTCTAGCGGGGTCGTACCAAGAGACCCAGTACTTC. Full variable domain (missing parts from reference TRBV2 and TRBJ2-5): EPEVTQTPSHQVTQMGQEVILRCVPISNHLYFYWYRQILGQKVEFLVSFYNNEISEKSEIFDDQFSVERPDGSNFTLKIRSTKLEDSAMYFCASSERLAGSYQETQYFGPGTRLLVL.

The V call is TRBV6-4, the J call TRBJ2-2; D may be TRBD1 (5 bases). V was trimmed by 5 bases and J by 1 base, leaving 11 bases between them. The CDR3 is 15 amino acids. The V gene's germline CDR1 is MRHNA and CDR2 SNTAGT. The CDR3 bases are TGTGCCAGCAGTTTCTCCACAGGGAACACCGGGGAGCTGTTTTTT. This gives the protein CASSFSTGNTGELFF.

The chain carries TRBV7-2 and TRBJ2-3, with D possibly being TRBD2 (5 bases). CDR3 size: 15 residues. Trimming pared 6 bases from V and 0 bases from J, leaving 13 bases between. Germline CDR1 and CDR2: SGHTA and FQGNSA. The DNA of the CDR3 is TGTGCCAGCAGTCCCGACTACCTCAGCACAGATACGCAGTATTTT. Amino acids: CASSPDYLSTDTQYF. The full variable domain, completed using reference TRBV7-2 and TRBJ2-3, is GAGVSQSPSNKVTEKGKDVELRCDPISGHTALYWYRQSLGQGLEFLIYFQGNSAPDKSGLPSDRFSAERTGGSVSTLTIQRTQQEDSAVYLCASSPDYLSTDTQYFGPGTRLTVL.

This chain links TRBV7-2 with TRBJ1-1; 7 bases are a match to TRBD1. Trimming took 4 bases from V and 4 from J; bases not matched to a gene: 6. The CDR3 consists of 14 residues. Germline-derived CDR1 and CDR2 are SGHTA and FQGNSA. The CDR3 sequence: CASSSISGGTEAFF. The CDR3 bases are TGTGCCAGCAGCTCAATCTCAGGGGGCACTGAAGCTTTCTTT. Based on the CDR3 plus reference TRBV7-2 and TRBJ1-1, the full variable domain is GAGVSQSPSNKVTEKGKDVELRCDPISGHTALYWYRQSLGQGLEFLIYFQGNSAPDKSGLPSDRFSAERTGGSVSTLTIQRTQQEDSAVYLCASSSISGGTEAFFGQGTRLTVV.

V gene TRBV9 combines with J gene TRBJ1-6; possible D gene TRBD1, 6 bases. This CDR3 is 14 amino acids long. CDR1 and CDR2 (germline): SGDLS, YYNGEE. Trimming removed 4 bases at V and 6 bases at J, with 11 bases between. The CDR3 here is CASSNRAGNSPLHF. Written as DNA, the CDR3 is TGTGCCAGCAGCAACAGGGCGGGTAATTCACCCCTCCACTTT.

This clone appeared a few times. This CDR3 reads CASSPRGGDYNEQFF. For the CDR3, the DNA is TGTGCCAGCAGCCCCCGGGGCGGGGACTACAATGAGCAGTTCTTC. The chain uses TRBV7-8 and TRBJ2-1; D possibly corresponds to TRBD2 (6 bases). CDR1 is SGHVS, CDR2 FQNEAQ, per germline. Deletions cut 5 bases from V and 3 bases from J, with 14 bases between. CDR3 length equals 15 residues.

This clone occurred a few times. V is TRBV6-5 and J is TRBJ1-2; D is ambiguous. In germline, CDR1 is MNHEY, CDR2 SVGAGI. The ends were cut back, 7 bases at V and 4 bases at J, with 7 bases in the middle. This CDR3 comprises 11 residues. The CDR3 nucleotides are TGTGCCAGCACGGCTAGCTATGGCTACACCTTC. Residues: CASTASYGYTF.

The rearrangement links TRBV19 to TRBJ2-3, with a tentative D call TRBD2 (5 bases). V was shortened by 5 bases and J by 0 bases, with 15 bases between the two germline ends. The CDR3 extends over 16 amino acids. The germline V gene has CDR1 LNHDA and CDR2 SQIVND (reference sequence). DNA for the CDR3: TGTGCCAGTAGTCTGTGGACTGGTACTAGCACAGATACGCAGTATTTT. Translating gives CASSLWTGTSTDTQYF. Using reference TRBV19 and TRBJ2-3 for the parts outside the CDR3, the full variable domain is DGGITQSPKYLFRKEGQNVTLSCEQNLNHDAMYWYRQDPGQGLRLIYYSQIVNDFQKGDIAEGYSVSREKKESFPLTVTSAQKNPTAFYLCASSLWTGTSTDTQYFGPGTRLTVL.

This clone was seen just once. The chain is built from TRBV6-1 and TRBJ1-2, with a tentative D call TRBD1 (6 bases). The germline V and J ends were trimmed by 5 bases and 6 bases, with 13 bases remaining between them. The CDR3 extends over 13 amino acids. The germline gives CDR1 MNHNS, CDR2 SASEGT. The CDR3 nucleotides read TGTGCCAGCAGTAAAACAAGGGACAATGGCTACACCTTC. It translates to CASSKTRDNGYTF.

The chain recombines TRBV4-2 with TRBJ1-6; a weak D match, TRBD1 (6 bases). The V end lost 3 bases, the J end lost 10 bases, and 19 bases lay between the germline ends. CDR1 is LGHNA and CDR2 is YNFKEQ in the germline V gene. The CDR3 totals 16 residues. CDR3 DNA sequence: TGTGCCAGCAGCCAGGAACGGTCAGGGGTTGGGTCACCCCTCCACTTT. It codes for CASSQERSGVGSPLHF.